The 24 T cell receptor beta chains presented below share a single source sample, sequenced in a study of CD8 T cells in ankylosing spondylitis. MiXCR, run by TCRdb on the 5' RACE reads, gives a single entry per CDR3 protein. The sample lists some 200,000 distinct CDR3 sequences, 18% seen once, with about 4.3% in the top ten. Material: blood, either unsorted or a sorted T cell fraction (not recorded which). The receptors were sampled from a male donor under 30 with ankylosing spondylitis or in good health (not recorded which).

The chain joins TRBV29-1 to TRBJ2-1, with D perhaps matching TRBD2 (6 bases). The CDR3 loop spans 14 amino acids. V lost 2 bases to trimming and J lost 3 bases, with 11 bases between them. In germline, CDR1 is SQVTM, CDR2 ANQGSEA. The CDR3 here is CSVETSSFYNEQFF. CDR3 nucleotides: TGCAGCGTTGAAACTAGCAGCTTCTACAATGAGCAGTTCTTC.

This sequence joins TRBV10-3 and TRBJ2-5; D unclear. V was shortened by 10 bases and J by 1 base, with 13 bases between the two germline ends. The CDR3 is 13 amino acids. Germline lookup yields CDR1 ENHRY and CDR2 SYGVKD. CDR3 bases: TGTGCCAGCTTTGATCCTACCCAAGAGACCCAGTACTTC. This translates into CASFDPTQETQYF.

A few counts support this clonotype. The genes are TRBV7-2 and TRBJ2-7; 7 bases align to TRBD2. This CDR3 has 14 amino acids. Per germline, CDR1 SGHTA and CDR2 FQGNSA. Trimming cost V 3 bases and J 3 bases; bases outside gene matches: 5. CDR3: CASSFPGGNYEQYF. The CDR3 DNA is TGTGCCAGCAGCTTTCCGGGAGGAAACTACGAGCAGTACTTC.

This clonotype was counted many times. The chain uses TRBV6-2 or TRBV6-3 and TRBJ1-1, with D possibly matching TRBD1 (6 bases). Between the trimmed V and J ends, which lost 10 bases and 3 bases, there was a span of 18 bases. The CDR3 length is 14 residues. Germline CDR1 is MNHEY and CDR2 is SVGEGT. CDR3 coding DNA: TGTGCCACCATCCAACAGGGTGCGTACACTGAAGCTTTCTTT. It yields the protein CATIQQGAYTEAFF.

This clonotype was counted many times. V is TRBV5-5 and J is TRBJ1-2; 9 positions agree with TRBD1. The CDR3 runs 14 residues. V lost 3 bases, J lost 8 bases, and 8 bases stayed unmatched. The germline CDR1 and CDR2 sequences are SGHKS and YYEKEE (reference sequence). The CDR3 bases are TGTGCCAGCAGCTACCCAGACAGGGGGGCCGGCTACACCTTC. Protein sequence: CASSYPDRGAGYTF.

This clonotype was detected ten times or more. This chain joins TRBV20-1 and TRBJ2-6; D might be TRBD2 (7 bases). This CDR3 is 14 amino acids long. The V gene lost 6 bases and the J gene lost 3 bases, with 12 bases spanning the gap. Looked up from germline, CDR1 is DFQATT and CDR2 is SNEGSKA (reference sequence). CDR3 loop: CSAGGGGGANVLTF. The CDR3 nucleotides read TGCAGTGCGGGAGGGGGAGGTGGGGCCAACGTCCTGACTTTC.

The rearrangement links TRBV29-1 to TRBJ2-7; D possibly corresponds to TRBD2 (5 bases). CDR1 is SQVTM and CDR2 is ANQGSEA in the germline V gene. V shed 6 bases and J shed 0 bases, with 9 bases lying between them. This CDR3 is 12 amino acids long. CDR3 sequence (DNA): TGCAGCGTAGCGGACCTCTCCTACGAGCAGTACTTC. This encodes CSVADLSYEQYF.

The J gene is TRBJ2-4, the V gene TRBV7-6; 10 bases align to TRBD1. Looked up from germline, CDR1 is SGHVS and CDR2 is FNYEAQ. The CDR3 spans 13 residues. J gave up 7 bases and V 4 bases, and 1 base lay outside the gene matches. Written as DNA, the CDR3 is TGTGCCAGCAGCTCGACAGGGGGCAACATTCAGTACTTC. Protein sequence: CASSSTGGNIQYF.

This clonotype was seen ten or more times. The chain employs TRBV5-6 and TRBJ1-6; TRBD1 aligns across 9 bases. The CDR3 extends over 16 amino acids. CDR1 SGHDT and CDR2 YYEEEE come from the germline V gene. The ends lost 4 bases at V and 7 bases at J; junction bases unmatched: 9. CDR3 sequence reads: CASSPRWDRANSPLHF. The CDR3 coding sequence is TGTGCCAGCAGCCCACGTTGGGACAGGGCAAATTCACCCCTCCACTTT.

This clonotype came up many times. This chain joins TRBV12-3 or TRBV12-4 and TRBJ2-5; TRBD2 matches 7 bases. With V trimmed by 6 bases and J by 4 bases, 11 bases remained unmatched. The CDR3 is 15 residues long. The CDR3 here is CASSPGRADRETQYF. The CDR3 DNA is TGTGCCAGCAGCCCGGGGAGGGCAGATCGAGAGACCCAGTACTTC.

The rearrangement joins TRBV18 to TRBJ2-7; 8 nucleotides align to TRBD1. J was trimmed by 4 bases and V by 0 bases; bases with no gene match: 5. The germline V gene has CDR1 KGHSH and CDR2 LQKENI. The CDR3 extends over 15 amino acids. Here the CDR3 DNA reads TGTGCCAGCTCACCACCCGACAGGGGTATGTACGAGCAGTACTTC. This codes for CASSPPDRGMYEQYF.

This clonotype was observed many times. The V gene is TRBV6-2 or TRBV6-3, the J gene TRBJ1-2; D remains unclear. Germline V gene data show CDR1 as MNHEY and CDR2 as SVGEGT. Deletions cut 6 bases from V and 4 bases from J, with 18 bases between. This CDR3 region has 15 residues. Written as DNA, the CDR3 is TGTGCCAGCAGGACGATGGCCCAACAGTCCTATGGCTACACCTTC. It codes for CASRTMAQQSYGYTF.

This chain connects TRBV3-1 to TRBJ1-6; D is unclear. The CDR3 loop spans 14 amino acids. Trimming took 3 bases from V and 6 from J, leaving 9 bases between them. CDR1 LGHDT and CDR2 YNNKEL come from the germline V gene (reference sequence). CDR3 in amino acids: CASSHSAVNSPLHF. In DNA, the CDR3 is TGTGCCAGCAGCCATTCGGCGGTTAATTCACCCCTCCACTTT.

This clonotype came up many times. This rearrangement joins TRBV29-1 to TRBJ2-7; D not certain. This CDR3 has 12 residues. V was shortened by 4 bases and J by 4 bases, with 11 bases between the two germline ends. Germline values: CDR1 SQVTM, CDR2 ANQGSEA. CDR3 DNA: TGCAGCGTTGTGAGCGCGGCATACGAGCAGTACTTC. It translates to CSVVSAAYEQYF.

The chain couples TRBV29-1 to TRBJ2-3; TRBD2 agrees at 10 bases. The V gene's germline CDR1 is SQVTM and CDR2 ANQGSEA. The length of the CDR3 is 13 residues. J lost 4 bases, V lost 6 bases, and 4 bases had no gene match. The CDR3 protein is CSVLGLAADTQYF. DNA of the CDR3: TGCAGCGTACTCGGACTAGCGGCAGATACGCAGTATTTT.

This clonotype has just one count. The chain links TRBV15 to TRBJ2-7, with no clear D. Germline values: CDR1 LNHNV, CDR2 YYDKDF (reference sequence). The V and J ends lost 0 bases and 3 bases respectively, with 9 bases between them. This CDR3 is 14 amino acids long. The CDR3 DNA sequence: TGTGCCACCAGCAGAGATTCGATTGGCTACGAGCAGTACGTC. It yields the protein CATSRDSIGYEQYV.

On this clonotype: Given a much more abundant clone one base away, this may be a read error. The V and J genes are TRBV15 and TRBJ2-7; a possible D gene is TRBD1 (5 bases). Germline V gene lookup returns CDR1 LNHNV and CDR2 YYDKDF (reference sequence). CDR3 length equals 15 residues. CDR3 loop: CATSRDSTGLYDQYF. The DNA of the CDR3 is TGTGCCACCAGCAGAGATTCCACAGGTCTGTACGACCAGTACTTC.

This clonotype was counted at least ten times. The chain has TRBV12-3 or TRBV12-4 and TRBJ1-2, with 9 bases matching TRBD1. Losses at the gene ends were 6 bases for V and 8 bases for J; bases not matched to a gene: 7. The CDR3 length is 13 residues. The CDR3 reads CASRQGQGGGYTF. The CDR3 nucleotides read TGTGCCAGCAGACAGGGACAGGGAGGCGGCTACACCTTC.

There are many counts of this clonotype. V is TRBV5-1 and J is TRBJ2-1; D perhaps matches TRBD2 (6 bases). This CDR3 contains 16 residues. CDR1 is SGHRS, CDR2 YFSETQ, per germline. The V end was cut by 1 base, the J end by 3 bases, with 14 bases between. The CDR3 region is CASSLSPSAVYNEQFF. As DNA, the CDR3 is TGCGCCAGCAGCTTGTCCCCTAGCGCCGTCTACAATGAGCAGTTCTTC. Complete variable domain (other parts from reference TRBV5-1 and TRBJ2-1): KAGVTQTPRYLIKTRGQQVTLSCSPISGHRSVSWYQQTPGQGLQFLFEYFSETQRNKGNFPGRFSGRQFSNSRSEMNVSTLELGDSALYLCASSLSPSAVYNEQFFGPGTRLTVL.

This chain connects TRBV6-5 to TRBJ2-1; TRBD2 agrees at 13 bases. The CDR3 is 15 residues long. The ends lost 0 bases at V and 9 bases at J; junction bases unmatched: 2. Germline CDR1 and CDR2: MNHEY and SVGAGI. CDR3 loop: CASSYSGTSGIEQFF. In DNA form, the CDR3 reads TGTGCCAGCAGTTACTCGGGGACTAGCGGGATTGAGCAGTTCTTC.

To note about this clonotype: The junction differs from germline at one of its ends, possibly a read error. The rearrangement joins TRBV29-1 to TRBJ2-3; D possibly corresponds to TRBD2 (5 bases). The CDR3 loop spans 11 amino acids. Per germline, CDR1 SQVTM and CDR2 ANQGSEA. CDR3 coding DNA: TGCAGCGTCCCCACCGGGATCGGCCACCGATTT. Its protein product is CSVPTGIGHRF.

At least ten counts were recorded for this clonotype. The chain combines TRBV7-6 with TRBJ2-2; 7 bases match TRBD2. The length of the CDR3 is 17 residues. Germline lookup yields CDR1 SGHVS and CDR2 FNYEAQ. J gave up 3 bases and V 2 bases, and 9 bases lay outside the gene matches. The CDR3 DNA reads TGTGCCAGCAGCTTACTGGGAGCGGGAATACACACCGGGGAGCTGTTTTTT. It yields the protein CASSLLGAGIHTGELFF.

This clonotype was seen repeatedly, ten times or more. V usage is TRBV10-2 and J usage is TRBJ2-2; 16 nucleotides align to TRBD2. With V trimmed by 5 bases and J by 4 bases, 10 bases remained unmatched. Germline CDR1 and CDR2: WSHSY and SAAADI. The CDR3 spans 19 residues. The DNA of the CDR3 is TGCGCCAGCAGTACACCGGGACTAGCGGGAGGGCAAATCACCGGGGAGCTGTTTTTT. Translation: CASSTPGLAGGQITGELFF.

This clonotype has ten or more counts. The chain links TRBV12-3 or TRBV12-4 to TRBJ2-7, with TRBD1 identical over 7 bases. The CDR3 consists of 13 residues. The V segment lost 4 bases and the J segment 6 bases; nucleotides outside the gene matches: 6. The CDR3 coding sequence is TGTGCCAGCAGTTGGGTGACAGGGAGCGAGCAGTACTTC. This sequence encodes CASSWVTGSEQYF.